These 9 T cell receptor beta chains were sequenced from one sample in a study of neurological immune-mediated disorders. TCRdb used MiXCR to reprocess the 5' RACE reads, holding one entry per CDR3 protein. The sample has approximately 36,000 distinct CDR3 sequences, around an eighth seen once; the top ten hold 25% to 30%. Specimen: PBMCs. The receptors shown here come from a woman aged 50 to 60 with HTLV-1-associated myelopathy (HAM/TSP).

By its share, this clonotype is medium-sized (0.01 to 0.1%). The chain has TRBV7-9 and TRBJ2-7; possible D gene TRBD1, 8 bases. Trimming left V 3 bases short and J 2 bases short, with 32 bases between. The CDR3 is 21 amino acids. The germline gives CDR1 SEHNR, CDR2 FQNEAQ (reference sequence). This CDR3 is CASSFGQGELAEGTHPYEQYV. The CDR3, as DNA: TGTGCCAGCAGCTTTGGACAGGGAGAGCTAGCGGAGGGCACACATCCCTACGAGCAGTACGTC.

This clonotype was observed a single time. The J gene is TRBJ1-2, the V gene TRBV18; no firm D call. Trimming removed 3 bases at V and 0 bases at J, with 8 bases between. The CDR3 consists of 14 residues. Germline CDR1 and CDR2: KGHSH and LQKENI. CDR3 residues: CASSPDGANYGYTF. As DNA, the CDR3 is TGTGCCAGCTCACCGGACGGAGCTAACTATGGCTACACCTTC. The full variable domain, rest sourced from reference TRBV18 and TRBJ1-2, is NAGVMQNPRHLVRRRGQEARLRCSPMKGHSHVYWYRQLPEEGLKFMVYLQKENIIDESGMPKERFSAEFPKEGPSILRIQQVVRGDSAAYFCASSPDGANYGYTFGSGTRLTVV.

This clonotype was seen a handful of times. This chain uses TRBV5-5 with TRBJ2-6, with D uncertain. V was trimmed by 2 bases and J by 0 bases, leaving 9 bases between them. Germline CDR1 is SGHKS and CDR2 is YYEKEE (reference sequence). This CDR3 region has 16 residues. CDR3 sequence (DNA): TGTGCCAGCAGCTTTACTCCGGTCTCTGGGGCCAACGTCCTGACTTTC. It is translated as CASSFTPVSGANVLTF.

This clonotype has a count of ten or more. The chain couples TRBV7-2 to TRBJ1-1, with D unclear. Germline CDR1 reads SGHTA; CDR2 reads FQGNSA. This CDR3 contains 14 residues. V lost 5 bases, J lost 5 bases, and 15 bases lay in between. The CDR3 reads CASSQLVETTEAFF. The CDR3 nucleotides are TGTGCCAGCAGCCAGTTGGTGGAGACTACTGAAGCTTTCTTT.

This clonotype was counted many times. The CDR3 loop is CASSGLRGTDTQYF. The CDR3 DNA reads TGTGCCAGCAGTGGACTGCGGGGGACAGATACGCAGTATTTT. The chain combines TRBV6-2 or TRBV6-3 with TRBJ2-3, with 7 bases aligning to TRBD2. This CDR3 is built from 14 residues. Trimming took 5 bases from V and 3 from J; bases not matched to a gene: 5. CDR1 and CDR2 (germline): MNHEY, SVGEGT.

This clonotype was detected ten times or more. The V call is TRBV12-3 or TRBV12-4, the J call TRBJ2-5, with 8 bases fitting TRBD1. V lost 7 bases, J lost 5 bases, and 9 bases stayed unmatched. The CDR3 totals 14 residues. CDR3 sequence (DNA): TGTGCCAGCAAACCCGGGACAGGCGGGGAGACCCAGTACTTC. Protein sequence: CASKPGTGGETQYF.

Many counts were recorded for this clonotype. The chain recombines TRBV5-1 with TRBJ1-2; D remains unclear. The CDR3 contains 14 residues. The V end lost 0 bases, the J end lost 0 bases, and 6 bases lay between the germline ends. Germline V CDR1 and CDR2: SGHRS, YFSETQ. The CDR3 region is CASSLGRPNYGYTF. The CDR3 DNA reads TGCGCCAGCAGCTTGGGGCGACCTAACTATGGCTACACCTTC.

The rearrangement uses TRBV9 and TRBJ1-6, with D uncertain. The V end lost 3 bases, the J end lost 10 bases, and 8 bases lay between the germline ends. The germline V gene encodes CDR1 SGDLS and CDR2 YYNGEE. The CDR3 extends over 12 amino acids. This CDR3 reads CASSASESPLHF. The CDR3 region has the DNA TGTGCCAGCAGCGCCAGCGAGTCACCCCTCCACTTT. The full variable domain, completed using reference TRBV9 and TRBJ1-6, is DSGVTQTPKHLITATGQRVTLRCSPRSGDLSVYWYQQSLDQGLQFLIQYYNGEERAKGNILERFSAQQFPDLHSELNLSSLELGDSALYFCASSASESPLHFGNGTRLTVT.

As for this clonotype: A single base separates this from a much larger clone, so it may be a read error. V usage is TRBV6-2 or TRBV6-3 and J usage is TRBJ2-1; 8 nucleotides agree with TRBD2. V trimming: 6 bases; J trimming: 4 bases; junction bases outside the gene matches: 11. The CDR3 loop spans 16 amino acids. Germline CDR1 is MNHEY and CDR2 is SVGEGT. The CDR3 reads CASRSPGLEGYNEQFF. CDR3 sequence (DNA): TGTGCCAGCAGATCCCCGGGACTAGAGGGGTACAATGAGCAGTTCTTC.